These 31 T cell receptor beta chains share one sample of origin, sequenced in a study of blood T cell repertoires in COVID-19 (dated by TCRdb to about 2020). Libraries were prepared through the immunoSEQ multiplex PCR assay. Entries here come from immuneACCESS through TCRdb and include only in-frame sequences with V and J called. Some clones fail to appear in such tables; in the studies checked, an unresolved V gene covers under half of the shortfall, and the cause of the remainder is unknown. The sample table lists about 160,000 clones, 79% of them with a count of one. Roughly 8% of the sample comes from the top ten. Sequenced input: peripheral blood. These receptors were collected from an older woman with COVID-19, enrolled during active disease.

This clone has more than one count but fewer than ten. This chain connects TRBV7-6 to TRBJ1-5; D call uncertain. V dropped 3 bases and J dropped 6 bases, with 6 bases sitting between them. CDR3 length: 12 residues. The germline V gene encodes CDR1 SGHVS and CDR2 FNYEAQ. The CDR3 nucleotides are TGTGCCAGCAGCTTTCCGGGTCAGCCCCAGCATTTT. It specifies CASSFPGQPQHF.

The chain is built from TRBV3-1 (or the pseudogene TRBV3-2) and TRBJ1-2; weak D call: TRBD1 (5 bases). CDR1 LGHDT and CDR2 YNNKEL come from the germline V gene (reference sequence). Trimming shortened V by 1 base and J by 5 bases, and 8 bases separated the two germline ends. The CDR3 has 13 residues. The chain's CDR3 is CASSQGTPYGYTF. The CDR3 DNA follows: TGTGCCAGCAGCCAAGGGACACCATATGGCTACACCTTC.

The V call is TRBV9, the J call TRBJ1-2; D is possibly TRBD1 (6 bases). Germline CDR1 SGDLS, CDR2 YYNGEE. The V and J ends lost 4 bases and 7 bases respectively, with 11 bases between them. This CDR3 region has 12 residues. The DNA for the CDR3 is TGTGCCAGCAGCCCTTACAGGGCTGGCTACACCTTC. Translation: CASSPYRAGYTF. Variable domain in full (rest from reference TRBV9 and TRBJ1-2): DSGVTQTPKHLITATGQRVTLRCSPRSGDLSVYWYQQSLDQGLQFLIQYYNGEERAKGNILERFSAQQFPDLHSELNLSSLELGDSALYFCASSPYRAGYTFGSGTRLTVV.

Written as DNA, the CDR3 is TGTGCCAGCAGCCCAGGGGGACAGGGCCGCTCACCCCTCCACTTT. Protein product: CASSPGGQGRSPLHF. The rearrangement links TRBV7-9 to TRBJ1-6; 9 bases match TRBD1. This CDR3 has 15 residues. Trimming at V came to 5 bases and at J to 10 bases, leaving 9 bases not matched to a gene. In germline, CDR1 is SEHNR, CDR2 FQNEAQ (reference sequence).

J is TRBJ1-4 and V is TRBV5-4; no clear D gene. Per germline, CDR1 SGHNT and CDR2 YYREEE (reference sequence). The V end was cut by 0 bases, the J end by 0 bases, with 6 bases between. The CDR3 runs to 15 residues. This chain's CDR3 is CASSLASSTNEKLFF. CDR3 nucleotide sequence: TGTGCCAGCAGCTTGGCCTCGTCAACTAATGAAAAACTGTTTTTT. Together with reference TRBV5-4 and TRBJ1-4, the CDR3 gives the full variable domain: ETGVTQSPTHLIKTRGQQVTLRCSSQSGHNTVSWYQQALGQGPQFIFQYYREEENGRGNFPPRFSGLQFPNYSSELNVNALELDDSALYLCASSLASSTNEKLFFGSGTQLSVL.

This clone showed up many times. The J gene is TRBJ1-6, the V gene TRBV5-5; maybe TRBD1 (6 bases). The germline CDR1 and CDR2 sequences are SGHKS and YYEKEE (reference sequence). CDR3 length: 15 residues. V was trimmed by 0 bases and J by 15 bases, leaving 19 bases between them. The CDR3 spells CASSLDSGARSNLHF. Here the CDR3 DNA reads TGTGCCAGCAGCTTGGATTCAGGGGCCCGCTCAAACCTCCACTTT.

J is TRBJ2-1 and V is TRBV7-3, with TRBD2 matching over 7 bases. The CDR3 contains 15 residues. CDR1 and CDR2 (germline): SGHTA, FQGTGA. Losses at the gene ends were 4 bases for V and 12 bases for J; bases not matched to a gene: 15. The CDR3 DNA sequence: TGTGCCAGCAGCTCAGGACTAGGAAAGGGTTATGGGCAGTTCTTC. It codes for CASSSGLGKGYGQFF.

The rearrangement links TRBV9 to TRBJ2-5, with 7 bases fitting TRBD2. The J segment lost 4 bases and the V segment lost 6 bases, leaving 12 bases of the junction unmatched. This CDR3 is built from 15 residues. The V gene's germline CDR1 is SGDLS and CDR2 YYNGEE. The CDR3 bases are TGTGCCAGCACCGTGGACGGGAGGAGCGTAGAGACCCAGTACTTC. Protein: CASTVDGRSVETQYF.

The J gene is TRBJ2-7, the V gene TRBV2; the match to TRBD2 covers 8 bases. The CDR3 is 15 amino acids. Germline values: CDR1 SNHLY, CDR2 FYNNEI. V shed 1 base, J shed 5 bases, and the junction held 7 bases outside the gene matches. The CDR3 DNA follows: TGTGCCAGCAGTGAAGAACAGCGGGAGTTTGACGAGCAGTACTTC. It encodes CASSEEQREFDEQYF. The whole variable domain, filled in from reference TRBV2 and TRBJ2-7, reads EPEVTQTPSHQVTQMGQEVILRCVPISNHLYFYWYRQILGQKVEFLVSFYNNEISEKSEIFDDQFSVERPDGSNFTLKIRSTKLEDSAMYFCASSEEQREFDEQYFGPGTRLTVT.

This clone appeared many times. Written as DNA, the CDR3 is TGCGCCAGCAGCCAAGATCTTCTCCGGGGTGAAGCTTTCTTT. This translates into CASSQDLLRGEAFF. This chain uses TRBV4-3 with TRBJ1-1, with D uncertain. CDR3 length equals 14 residues. Germline V gene lookup returns CDR1 LGHNA and CDR2 YSLEER. Deletions cut 0 bases from V and 7 bases from J, with 12 bases between.

The chain employs TRBV15 and TRBJ1-1; maybe TRBD1 (6 bases). CDR1 is LNHNV, CDR2 YYDKDF, per germline (reference sequence). This CDR3 spans 14 amino acids. V lost 3 bases and J lost 4, with 12 bases in between. CDR3 loop: CATSRDRRGTEAFF. The CDR3 coding sequence is TGTGCCACCAGCAGGGACAGAAGGGGCACTGAAGCTTTCTTT.

J is TRBJ2-7 and V is TRBV10-2; 7 bases line up with TRBD1. CDR1 is WSHSY, CDR2 SAAADI, per germline. The CDR3 runs to 12 residues. The V gene end was trimmed by 4 bases and the J gene end by 6 bases; junction bases not matched to a gene: 3. Here the CDR3 reads CASSGNRGEQYV. The DNA of the CDR3 is TGCGCCAGCAGTGGCAACAGGGGCGAGCAGTACGTC.

The chain has TRBV19 and TRBJ2-3; 9 bases match TRBD1. Germline CDR1 LNHDA, CDR2 SQIVND (reference sequence). The CDR3 is 15 amino acids. Trimming at V came to 6 bases and at J to 2 bases, leaving 6 bases not matched to a gene. The CDR3 DNA reads TGTGCCAGTAGGACCGGGACAGGGAACACAGATACGCAGTATTTT. It is translated as CASRTGTGNTDTQYF. The complete variable domain, with remaining parts taken from reference TRBV19 and TRBJ2-3, reads DGGITQSPKYLFRKEGQNVTLSCEQNLNHDAMYWYRQDPGQGLRLIYYSQIVNDFQKGDIAEGYSVSREKKESFPLTVTSAQKNPTAFYLCASRTGTGNTDTQYFGPGTRLTVL.

V is TRBV6-5 and J is TRBJ2-5, with TRBD2 matching 7 bases. V was pared by 4 bases and J by 0 bases, with 8 bases of the junction left unmatched. Germline loops: CDR1 MNHEY, CDR2 SVGAGI. The CDR3 extends over 16 amino acids. The CDR3 here is CASSSRTSGNQETQYF. CDR3 bases: TGTGCCAGCAGTTCCCGGACTAGTGGGAACCAAGAGACCCAGTACTTC.

The rearrangement joins TRBV27 to TRBJ1-6; D is uncertain. Germline V gives CDR1 MNHEY, CDR2 SMNVEV (reference sequence). This CDR3 is 15 amino acids long. Trimming left V 2 bases short and J 10 bases short, with 15 bases between. CDR3 in amino acids: CASSLRRPEGSPLHF. In DNA form, the CDR3 reads TGTGCCAGCAGTTTACGCAGGCCGGAAGGATCACCCCTCCACTTT.

This clone showed up just a few times. The V and J genes are TRBV7-6 and TRBJ1-6, with 7 bases that match TRBD1. Germline-derived CDR1 and CDR2 are SGHVS and FNYEAQ. The CDR3 has 15 residues. V lost 5 bases, J lost 8 bases, and 9 bases stayed unmatched. Here the CDR3 DNA reads TGTGCCAGCAGCCCTCTGCGGGACAGTGATTCACCCCTCCACTTT. It is translated as CASSPLRDSDSPLHF.

The gene calls are TRBV24-1 and TRBJ2-2; 9 nucleotides match TRBD1. The V gene end was trimmed by 7 bases and the J gene end by 2 bases; junction bases not matched to a gene: 1. Per germline, CDR1 KGHDR and CDR2 SFDVKD. The CDR3 contains 14 residues. CDR3 protein: CATRGQGNTGELFF. The CDR3 nucleotides read TGTGCCACCAGGGGACAGGGAAACACCGGGGAGCTGTTTTTT.

This CDR3 is CASSPRGGGTDTQYF. The CDR3 region has the DNA TGTGCCAGTAGTCCTCGGGGAGGGGGCACAGATACGCAGTATTTT. V gene TRBV19 combines with J gene TRBJ2-3; 7 nucleotides agree with TRBD2. V lost 5 bases, J lost 1 base, and 6 bases stayed unmatched. From germline, CDR1 is LNHDA and CDR2 SQIVND (reference sequence). This CDR3 is built from 15 residues.

The chain is built from TRBV19 and TRBJ2-1; 11 bases align to TRBD2. CDR3 length: 16 residues. V was pared by 6 bases and J by 4 bases, with 8 bases of the junction left unmatched. Germline CDR1 LNHDA, CDR2 SQIVND (reference sequence). The CDR3 reads CASSRRLAGSYNEQFF. The CDR3 DNA follows: TGTGCCAGTAGCCGGAGACTAGCGGGGTCTTACAATGAGCAGTTCTTC.

As concerns this clone: Other DNA sequences in this specimen translate into the identical CDR3. The genes are TRBV3-1 (or the pseudogene TRBV3-2) and TRBJ2-3; no firm D call. Germline V CDR1 and CDR2: LGHDT, YNNKEL (reference sequence). Trimming removed 1 base at V and 0 bases at J, with 17 bases between. This CDR3 region has 18 residues. The CDR3 DNA follows: TGTGCCAGCAGCCAAGCGGTCCGACTCGCTAATAGCACAGATACGCAGTATTTT. Protein: CASSQAVRLANSTDTQYF.

V gene TRBV9 combines with J gene TRBJ2-5, with 10 bases aligning to TRBD2. Trimming cost V 0 bases and J 2 bases; bases outside gene matches: 7. Germline V gene lookup returns CDR1 SGDLS and CDR2 YYNGEE. The CDR3 has 17 amino acids. The CDR3 DNA sequence: TGTGCCAGCAGCGTAGCAATCAGCGGGGGGGTACAAGAGACCCAGTACTTC. Its translation: CASSVAISGGVQETQYF.

The chain couples TRBV5-4 to TRBJ2-1; 9 bases fit TRBD1. The CDR3 is 14 residues long. J lost 3 bases, V lost 4 bases, and 2 bases had no gene match. Germline V gives CDR1 SGHNT, CDR2 YYREEE (reference sequence). The chain's CDR3 is CASSLTGGYNEQFF. CDR3 sequence (DNA): TGTGCCAGCAGCCTGACAGGGGGCTACAATGAGCAGTTCTTC.

The chain carries TRBV28 and TRBJ2-5; 13 positions agree with TRBD2. Losses at the gene ends were 6 bases for V and 0 bases for J; bases not matched to a gene: 4. This CDR3 region has 16 residues. Germline CDR1 and CDR2: MDHEN and SYDVKM. CDR3 residues: CASSPGTSGNQETQYF. The DNA of the CDR3 is TGTGCCAGCAGCCCCGGGACTAGCGGGAACCAAGAGACCCAGTACTTC.

The chain recombines TRBV3-1 (or the pseudogene TRBV3-2) with TRBJ2-2; TRBD2 agrees at 9 bases. With 2 bases clipped from V and 4 bases from J, the junction kept 5 bases outside the gene matches. CDR3 length: 16 residues. Germline-derived CDR1 and CDR2 are LGHDT and YNNKEL (reference sequence). The CDR3 sequence: CASSQPSGVGTGELFF. CDR3 bases: TGTGCCAGCAGCCAACCTAGCGGGGTGGGCACCGGGGAGCTGTTTTTT.

This chain joins TRBV6-2 or TRBV6-3 and TRBJ2-7, with 11 bases that match TRBD2. Germline values: CDR1 MNHEY, CDR2 SVGEGT. The CDR3 sequence is 16 residues long. V lost 5 bases to trimming and J lost 3 bases; unmatched junction nucleotides: 9. The DNA for the CDR3 is TGTGCCAGCAGTCATATAGCGGGAGGGACAGACTACGAGCAGTACTTC. It is translated as CASSHIAGGTDYEQYF.

V is TRBV7-2 and J is TRBJ1-6; D uncertain. The germline V gene encodes CDR1 SGHTA and CDR2 FQGNSA. This CDR3 region has 15 residues. Deletions cut 1 base from V and 0 bases from J, with 4 bases between. The CDR3 DNA follows: TGTGCCAGCAGCTTAGACAGCTCCTATAATTCACCCCTCCACTTT. Encoded protein: CASSLDSSYNSPLHF.

V and J are TRBV7-8 and TRBJ2-5; D gene uncertain. The CDR3 is 12 amino acids. Trimming removed 4 bases from V and 4 bases from J, with 7 bases in between. Looked up from germline, CDR1 is SGHVS and CDR2 is FQNEAQ. The CDR3 protein is CASSSRGETQYF. The CDR3 DNA follows: TGTGCCAGCAGCTCCAGAGGAGAGACCCAGTACTTC.

This clone has just a few counts. V usage is TRBV5-1 and J usage is TRBJ1-1, with 7 positions matching TRBD1. Germline values: CDR1 SGHRS, CDR2 YFSETQ. CDR3 length equals 18 residues. Trimming cost V 0 bases and J 3 bases; bases outside gene matches: 14. The CDR3 loop is CASSLGFSTGAADTEAFF. The CDR3 coding sequence is TGCGCCAGCAGCTTGGGATTCTCAACAGGGGCCGCCGACACTGAAGCTTTCTTT.

This clone appeared a single time. V usage is TRBV20-1 and J usage is TRBJ2-7; 8 nucleotides match TRBD2. V gave up 5 bases and J gave up 11 bases; unmatched junction bases: 5. Germline-derived CDR1 and CDR2 are DFQATT and SNEGSKA (reference sequence). The CDR3 has 10 amino acids. The chain's CDR3 is CSARLGGEYF. The CDR3 nucleotides read TGCAGTGCTCGTCTCGGGGGGGAGTACTTC.

The V call is TRBV6-5, the J call TRBJ2-3, with D tentatively TRBD2 (5 bases). The CDR3 is 14 residues long. Germline CDR1 MNHEY, CDR2 SVGAGI. V was shortened by 4 bases and J by 1 base, with 9 bases between the two germline ends. The CDR3, as DNA: TGTGCCAGCAGTTCCTGGCGGGGCACAGATACGCAGTATTTT. It encodes CASSSWRGTDTQYF.

The V call is TRBV28, the J call TRBJ1-6, with 8 bases lining up with TRBD1. V lost 7 bases and J lost 3; bases outside the gene matches: 11. Germline CDR1 MDHEN, CDR2 SYDVKM. The CDR3 sequence is 17 residues long. The CDR3: CASKVLQGARYNSPLHF. DNA for the CDR3: TGTGCCAGCAAGGTACTCCAGGGGGCGCGCTATAATTCACCCCTCCACTTT.